A selection of T cell receptor beta chains follows, all from one sample in a study of blood T cell repertoires in COVID-19. The protocol was immunoSEQ multiplex PCR, while the TCRdb copy is restricted to in-frame clones and leaves out a portion. The sample has 88,000 or so clones, 70% to 80% seen once; the top ten hold approximately 25%. The sequenced sample was peripheral blood. The receptor set was obtained from a human donor in a cohort sampled during active COVID-19. Both conserved end residues are part of each CDR3.

TRBJ2-7	12	TRBV5-1	CASSFYSYEQYF
TRBJ2-1	13	TRBV7-9	CASSWPSLGEQFF
TRBJ2-2	15	TRBV9	CASGGTSGTVGELFF
TRBJ2-4	14	TRBV11-2	CASSLVRQGYIQYF
TRBJ2-7	11	TRBV20-1	CSALAAYEQYF
TRBJ2-3	12	TRBV7-8	CASSPPADTQYF
TRBJ2-1	15	TRBV28	CASRTSGRSVNEQFF
TRBJ1-5	14	TRBV9	CASSVPPGVQPQHF
TRBJ2-5	17	TRBV19	CASSRDSRGTGKETQYF
TRBJ1-4	13	TRBV6-5	CASSLQTNEKLFF
TRBJ2-7	14	TRBV27	CASSSGTSGYEQYF
TRBJ2-1	16	TRBV2	CASGRTSGRGVNEQFF
TRBJ1-2	12	TRBV10-3	CATQTGVVGYTF
TRBJ2-7	11	TRBV20-1	CSAISDSEQYF
TRBJ1-3	14	TRBV10-3	CAISEPGVGNTIYF
TRBJ2-1	16	TRBV4-3	CASSPHRDWQYNEQFF
TRBJ2-1	16	TRBV24-1	CATSDAGTSGSYEQFF
TRBJ1-4	15	TRBV5-4	CASSLAGGEGEKLFF
TRBJ2-5	15	TRBV5-4	CASTHRDSNQETQYF
TRBJ2-3	16	TRBV28	CASSPPSGTSTDTQYF
TRBJ2-3	12	TRBV9	CASSVNWDTQYF
TRBJ1-5	15	TRBV4-1	CASSDQTGDNQPQHF
TRBJ1-1	18	TRBV27	CASSLVAQGAWANTEAFF
TRBJ2-5	13	TRBV6-2/TRBV6-3	CASSGQVQETQYF
TRBJ2-3	15	TRBV6-5	CASSNRGLSTDTQYF
TRBJ1-2	15	TRBV19	CASSIVGQANYGYTF
TRBJ2-1	15	TRBV6-1	CASSEVDLSYNEQFF
TRBJ1-1	13	TRBV29-1	CSVLRGLNTEAFF
TRBJ2-5	15	TRBV9	CASSVDPQGQETQYF
TRBJ1-2	14	TRBV5-1	CASSPDLRGYGYTF
TRBJ1-3	14	TRBV7-2	CASSLMGPFDTIYF
TRBJ1-1	16	TRBV11-2	CASSLGPGDSLTEAFF
TRBJ2-3	13	TRBV29-1	CSAGQKSTDTQYF
TRBJ2-3	16	TRBV28	CASSSSSGSETDTQYF
TRBJ2-1	15	TRBV7-9	CASSSGGSSYNEQFF
TRBJ2-7	13	TRBV12-3/TRBV12-4	CASSLSGGALQYF
TRBJ2-5	16	TRBV5-4	CASSLGQWEGLETQYF
TRBJ2-7	16	TRBV5-1	CASSLGLGQISYEQYF
TRBJ1-1	15	TRBV6-6	CASSYSGAPDTEAFF
TRBJ2-7	13	TRBV6-5	CASRRGRGYEQYF
TRBJ1-2	12	TRBV18	CASSEDRILNTF